This T cell receptor beta chain was recovered during a study of T cell responses to AZD1222 COVID-19 vaccine. The wider study: Second-dose timings of about 4 or about 12 weeks were pooled. Study-level results: Regions 160-218 and 743-854 dominated among vaccine-associated CD4 TCRs spanning spike. Mostly white British, mostly female donors; authors suggested clonal diversity may be underestimated.

CDR1 and CDR2 (germline): SGHTA, FQGNSA. The CDR3 is 11 amino acids. The protocol was immunoSEQ multiplex PCR, while the TCRdb copy is restricted to in-frame clones and leaves out a portion. The table has over 50,000 clones, over 70% seen once. Note on this clone: Its antigen is not known. At one of its ends the junction is not consistent with the germline gene, which may arise from a read error.

The source of this sequence is an adult in good health. Sequencing was performed on peripheral blood, taken on day 0 of AZD1222 vaccination. The J gene is TRBJ1-2, the V gene TRBV7-2; D not resolved. CDR3 sequence: CASSPGRMHFF. DNA for the CDR3: TGTGCCAGCAGCCCAGGACGGATGCACTTCTTC.